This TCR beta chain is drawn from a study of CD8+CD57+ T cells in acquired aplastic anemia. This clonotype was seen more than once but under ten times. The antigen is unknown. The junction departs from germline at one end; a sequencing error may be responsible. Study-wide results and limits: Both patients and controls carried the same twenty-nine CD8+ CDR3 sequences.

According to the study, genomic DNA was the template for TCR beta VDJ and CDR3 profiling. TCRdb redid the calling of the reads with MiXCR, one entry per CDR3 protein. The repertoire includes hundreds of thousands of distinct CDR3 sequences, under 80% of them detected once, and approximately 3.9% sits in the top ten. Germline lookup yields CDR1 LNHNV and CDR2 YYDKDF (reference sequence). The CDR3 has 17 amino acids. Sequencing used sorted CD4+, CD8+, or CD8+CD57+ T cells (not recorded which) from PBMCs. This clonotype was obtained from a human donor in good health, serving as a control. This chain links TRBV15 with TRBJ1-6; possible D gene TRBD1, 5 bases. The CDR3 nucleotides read TGTGCCACCAGCCCGTTCAGGGCGAACTCCTGTAATTCACCCCTCCGCTTT. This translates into CATSPFRANSCNSPLRF.